This is a list of T cell receptor beta chains from one sample in a study of cytomegalovirus exposure and HLA in healthy donors. Profiling relied on immunoSEQ multiplex PCR, and the TCRdb table lists in-frame clones only, not all of them. Here the sample spans 160,000 or so clones, approximately 78% being singletons. The sequencing input was PBMCs. The origin of the receptors is a young woman in good health and CMV-seropositive. Each CDR3 is given with its conserved first and last residue. A D gene is named only where the DNA matches it firmly. Clone size appears in some rows only: once, few, many, or a class for an expanded clone.

clone_size: -
d_call: -
j_call: TRBJ2-1
v_call: TRBV7-9
cdr3_nt: TGTGCCAGGAGTATGGTCAGGGTTGAGCAGTTCTTC
cdr3_aa: CARSMVRVEQFF

clone_size: -
d_call: TRBD1
j_call: TRBJ1-2
v_call: TRBV4-1
cdr3_nt: TGCGCCAGCAGGGGGACAGGAGACTATGGCTACACCTTC
cdr3_aa: CASRGTGDYGYTF

clone_size: few
d_call: TRBD1
j_call: TRBJ1-3
v_call: TRBV2
cdr3_nt: TGTGCCAGCAGTATAGACAGGGCGGCGGCTGGAAACACCATATATTTT
cdr3_aa: CASSIDRAAAGNTIYF

clone_size: -
d_call: -
j_call: TRBJ2-1
v_call: TRBV5-8
cdr3_nt: TGTGCCAGCAGCTTAGGTCTAGGAAGTTACAATGAGCAGTTCTTC
cdr3_aa: CASSLGLGSYNEQFF

clone_size: -
d_call: -
j_call: TRBJ2-7
v_call: TRBV7-9
cdr3_nt: TGTGCCAGCAGCTCCCAATACGAGCAGTACTTC
cdr3_aa: CASSSQYEQYF

clone_size: -
d_call: -
j_call: TRBJ2-3
v_call: TRBV7-2
cdr3_nt: TGTGCCAGCAGCTTAGGCAGGAGCACAGATACGCAGTATTTT
cdr3_aa: CASSLGRSTDTQYF

clone_size: -
d_call: -
j_call: TRBJ2-5
v_call: TRBV13
cdr3_nt: TGTGCCAGCAGCTTTGCTACTAAAGAGACCCAGTACTTC
cdr3_aa: CASSFATKETQYF

clone_size: -
d_call: TRBD1
j_call: TRBJ2-1
v_call: TRBV27
cdr3_nt: TGTGCCAGCAGTTTCATACAGGGGAGCTCCTACAATGAGCAGTTCTTC
cdr3_aa: CASSFIQGSSYNEQFF

clone_size: -
d_call: -
j_call: TRBJ2-5
v_call: TRBV6-6
cdr3_nt: TGTGCCAGCAGTCCAGGGAGGGAGACCCAGTACTTC
cdr3_aa: CASSPGRETQYF

clone_size: -
d_call: TRBD1
j_call: TRBJ2-7
v_call: TRBV5-1
cdr3_nt: TGCGCCAGCAGGATGGGACAGTTGCCCTACGAGCAGTACTTC
cdr3_aa: CASRMGQLPYEQYF

clone_size: -
d_call: TRBD1
j_call: TRBJ1-1
v_call: TRBV27
cdr3_nt: TGTGCCAGCAGTTTATCGAGGGGGCTCACTGAAGCTTTCTTT
cdr3_aa: CASSLSRGLTEAFF

clone_size: -
d_call: TRBD1
j_call: TRBJ1-2
v_call: TRBV30
cdr3_nt: TGTGCCTGGAGGAAAAACAGGGGGCCCTATGGCTACACCTTC
cdr3_aa: CAWRKNRGPYGYTF

clone_size: -
d_call: TRBD1
j_call: TRBJ1-1
v_call: TRBV5-1
cdr3_nt: TGCGCCAGCTTCCTAAATCAGGGGGCTTTGCTCACTGAAGCTTTCTTT
cdr3_aa: CASFLNQGALLTEAFF

clone_size: -
d_call: TRBD1
j_call: TRBJ2-7
v_call: TRBV6-1
cdr3_nt: TGTGCCAGCAGTGAACCGGGACAGGGTTACGAGCAGTACTTC
cdr3_aa: CASSEPGQGYEQYF

clone_size: -
d_call: -
j_call: TRBJ2-3
v_call: TRBV5-5
cdr3_nt: TGTGCCAGCACCCGAACTGGCACAGATACGCAGTATTTT
cdr3_aa: CASTRTGTDTQYF

clone_size: once
d_call: -
j_call: TRBJ2-7
v_call: TRBV14
cdr3_nt: TGTGCCAGCAGCCAAGATTCCCAGGGTTGGAACGAGCAGTACTTC
cdr3_aa: CASSQDSQGWNEQYF

clone_size: -
d_call: -
j_call: TRBJ1-1
v_call: TRBV27
cdr3_nt: TGTGCCAGCAGGTTAAATTACAGGGTACCCCCGAACACTGAAGCTTTCTTT
cdr3_aa: CASRLNYRVPPNTEAFF

clone_size: -
d_call: -
j_call: TRBJ1-5
v_call: TRBV28
cdr3_nt: TGTGCCAGCAGGGTCTACAGGAAGGGCAATCAGCCCCAGCATTTT
cdr3_aa: CASRVYRKGNQPQHF

clone_size: -
d_call: -
j_call: TRBJ2-3
v_call: TRBV5-6
cdr3_nt: TGTGCCAGCAGCTTGTTAGGGCAGGGTAAAAAAGATACGCAGTATTTT
cdr3_aa: CASSLLGQGKKDTQYF

clone_size: -
d_call: TRBD1
j_call: TRBJ1-1
v_call: TRBV2
cdr3_nt: TGTGCCAGCAGTCCGCAGACGGGACAGACTGAAGCTTTCTTT
cdr3_aa: CASSPQTGQTEAFF

clone_size: -
d_call: TRBD1
j_call: TRBJ2-2
v_call: TRBV5-4
cdr3_nt: TGTGCCAGCAGCAGGGACAGGGGAAACACCGGGGAGCTGTTTTTT
cdr3_aa: CASSRDRGNTGELFF

clone_size: few
d_call: -
j_call: TRBJ1-5
v_call: TRBV4-1
cdr3_nt: TGCGCCAGCAGCCAAGTAAATCAGCCCCAGCATTTT
cdr3_aa: CASSQVNQPQHF

clone_size: -
d_call: TRBD2
j_call: TRBJ2-3
v_call: TRBV25-1
cdr3_nt: TGTGCCAGCAGTGAATCGCGGGGGAGTGGAGATACGCAGTATTTT
cdr3_aa: CASSESRGSGDTQYF

clone_size: -
d_call: TRBD2
j_call: TRBJ2-3
v_call: TRBV5-1
cdr3_nt: TGCGCCAGCAGCGTTTTTAGCGGGCCGAGCACAGATACGCAGTATTTT
cdr3_aa: CASSVFSGPSTDTQYF

clone_size: -
d_call: TRBD1
j_call: TRBJ2-2
v_call: TRBV25-1
cdr3_nt: TGTGCCAGCAGTGACCCGGGACAGACAACCGGGGAGCTGTTTTTT
cdr3_aa: CASSDPGQTTGELFF

clone_size: -
d_call: -
j_call: TRBJ2-5
v_call: TRBV7-2
cdr3_nt: TGTGCCAGCAGCTTAATGTCCAAAGAGACCCAGTACTTC
cdr3_aa: CASSLMSKETQYF

clone_size: -
d_call: TRBD1
j_call: TRBJ2-3
v_call: TRBV14
cdr3_nt: TGTGCCAGCAGCCAAGCTCGCGGGACAGGTACGCAGTATTTT
cdr3_aa: CASSQARGTGTQYF

clone_size: -
d_call: -
j_call: TRBJ2-7
v_call: TRBV19
cdr3_nt: TGTGCCAGTAGTATTGATAAGGAAGGCCGGAGCTCCTACGAGCAGTACTTC
cdr3_aa: CASSIDKEGRSSYEQYF

clone_size: -
d_call: -
j_call: TRBJ1-1
v_call: TRBV20-1
cdr3_nt: TGCAGTGCTTCAGGTCTCACTGAAGCTTTCTTT
cdr3_aa: CSASGLTEAFF

clone_size: -
d_call: -
j_call: TRBJ2-1
v_call: TRBV27
cdr3_nt: TGTGCCAGCAGATTTAGCGGTTTCAACAATGAGCAGTTCTTC
cdr3_aa: CASRFSGFNNEQFF

clone_size: few
d_call: -
j_call: TRBJ2-7
v_call: TRBV10-3
cdr3_nt: TGTGCCATCAGCGGGGCCCCGGGACACGATGTGGACGAGCAGTACTTC
cdr3_aa: CAISGAPGHDVDEQYF

clone_size: -
d_call: TRBD1
j_call: TRBJ2-1
v_call: TRBV7-9
cdr3_nt: TGTGCCAGCAGCTTACTTCGGGGACAGGGGGCGCAGGGACGGTTCTTC
cdr3_aa: CASSLLRGQGAQGRFF

clone_size: few
d_call: -
j_call: TRBJ1-1
v_call: TRBV6-5
cdr3_nt: TGTGCCAGCAGTTACTCCGCAGGGAGGGAGGCCGAAGCTTTCTTT
cdr3_aa: CASSYSAGREAEAFF

clone_size: few
d_call: TRBD1
j_call: TRBJ2-1
v_call: TRBV11-3
cdr3_nt: TGTGCCAGCAGCCTGGGGACAGGGAATGAGCAGTTCTTC
cdr3_aa: CASSLGTGNEQFF

clone_size: -
d_call: TRBD1
j_call: TRBJ2-7
v_call: TRBV28
cdr3_nt: TGTGCCAGCAGTTCCGGGACAGCTTTCCCTGCCTACGAGCAGTACTTC
cdr3_aa: CASSSGTAFPAYEQYF

clone_size: -
d_call: -
j_call: TRBJ1-6
v_call: TRBV5-6
cdr3_nt: TGTGCCAGCAGCTTGGCCGGTCCTTATAATTCACCCCTCCACTTT
cdr3_aa: CASSLAGPYNSPLHF

clone_size: -
d_call: -
j_call: TRBJ2-1
v_call: TRBV20-1
cdr3_nt: TGCAGTGCTAGAGTCTCTTCGCAGTTCTTC
cdr3_aa: CSARVSSQFF

clone_size: -
d_call: -
j_call: TRBJ1-4
v_call: TRBV29-1
cdr3_nt: TGCAGCGTTGAGGTAGGGGGTGCTGAAAAACTGTTTTTT
cdr3_aa: CSVEVGGAEKLFF

clone_size: -
d_call: -
j_call: TRBJ2-3
v_call: TRBV7-2
cdr3_nt: TGTGCCAGCCTACGCCCGGGCACAGATACGCAGTATTTT
cdr3_aa: CASLRPGTDTQYF

clone_size: few
d_call: TRBD2
j_call: TRBJ2-1
v_call: TRBV18
cdr3_nt: TGTGCCAGCTCGCCTAGCGGGGGGGATGAGCAGTTCTTC
cdr3_aa: CASSPSGGDEQFF

clone_size: -
d_call: TRBD1
j_call: TRBJ1-1
v_call: TRBV6-1
cdr3_nt: TGTGCCAGCAGTGTACATACGGGACAGACTGAAGCTTTCTTT
cdr3_aa: CASSVHTGQTEAFF

clone_size: -
d_call: TRBD2
j_call: TRBJ2-1
v_call: TRBV18
cdr3_nt: TGTGCCAGCTCACCAGGACTAGCGGGGGATAATGAGCAGTTCTTC
cdr3_aa: CASSPGLAGDNEQFF

clone_size: few
d_call: TRBD1
j_call: TRBJ1-6
v_call: TRBV19
cdr3_nt: TGTGCCAGTAAACGGACAGGGCCCAATTCACCCCTCCACTTT
cdr3_aa: CASKRTGPNSPLHF

clone_size: -
d_call: TRBD2
j_call: TRBJ2-7
v_call: TRBV27
cdr3_nt: TGTGCCAGCAGTTCTCCGAGCGGGGGCGACACCTACGAGCAGTACTTC
cdr3_aa: CASSSPSGGDTYEQYF

clone_size: -
d_call: TRBD2
j_call: TRBJ2-2
v_call: TRBV7-3
cdr3_nt: TGTGCCAGCAGCACGACTAGCGGGGGGGCGAAAACCGGGGAGCTGTTTTTT
cdr3_aa: CASSTTSGGAKTGELFF

clone_size: -
d_call: TRBD1
j_call: TRBJ1-5
v_call: TRBV28
cdr3_nt: TGTGCCAGCAGTTTACTCACAGGGGGCCAGCCCCAGCATTTT
cdr3_aa: CASSLLTGGQPQHF

clone_size: -
d_call: -
j_call: TRBJ1-4
v_call: TRBV7-2
cdr3_nt: TGTGCCAGCAGCCCGACACGGATTACAACTAATGAAAAACTGTTTTTT
cdr3_aa: CASSPTRITTNEKLFF

clone_size: -
d_call: -
j_call: TRBJ1-5
v_call: TRBV19
cdr3_nt: TGTGCCAGTAGTATACCCCTAGTAGACTCAAGGCAGCCCCAGCATTTT
cdr3_aa: CASSIPLVDSRQPQHF

clone_size: -
d_call: -
j_call: TRBJ1-4
v_call: TRBV5-8
cdr3_nt: TGTGCCAGCAGCTTGTACGAAAACTACCTGTTTTTT
cdr3_aa: CASSLYENYLFF

clone_size: -
d_call: -
j_call: TRBJ2-7
v_call: TRBV28
cdr3_nt: TGTGCCAGCAGTTTTCTCAGGGACTCCTACGAGCAGTACTTC
cdr3_aa: CASSFLRDSYEQYF

clone_size: -
d_call: -
j_call: TRBJ1-2
v_call: TRBV5-6
cdr3_nt: TGTGCCAGCAGCTTGGGGACTTCAGGAGGCTACACCTTC
cdr3_aa: CASSLGTSGGYTF

clone_size: -
d_call: TRBD1
j_call: TRBJ2-5
v_call: TRBV5-1
cdr3_nt: TGCGCCAGCAGCGCCGGGACAGAACAAGAGACCCAGTACTTC
cdr3_aa: CASSAGTEQETQYF

clone_size: -
d_call: -
j_call: TRBJ2-7
v_call: TRBV6-5
cdr3_nt: TGTGCCAGCAGTTATCTAATCTCCTACGAGCAGTACTTC
cdr3_aa: CASSYLISYEQYF

clone_size: -
d_call: TRBD1
j_call: TRBJ2-5
v_call: TRBV5-1
cdr3_nt: TGCGCCAGCAGCCCGACAGGGGGCATGGTTGAGACCCAGTACTTC
cdr3_aa: CASSPTGGMVETQYF